The 2 T cell receptor beta chains below were found in one sample sequenced in a study of cytotoxic CD8 clonotypes in ibrutinib-treated CLL. Profiled with immunoSEQ multiplex PCR; TCRdb holds only in-frame clones, not every one. The sample has 150,000 or so clones; about 75% are singletons. The source was PBMCs, collected after 24 months of ibrutinib treatment. All receptors come from a human donor with chronic lymphocytic leukemia.

The J gene is TRBJ2-1, the V gene TRBV28, with 14 nucleotides matching TRBD2. Germline CDR1 MDHEN, CDR2 SYDVKM. Losses at the gene ends were 9 bases for V and 1 base for J; bases not matched to a gene: 5. The CDR3 has 16 residues. The CDR3 region has the DNA TGTGCCAGGGGGACTAGCGGGAGATCATCCTACAATGAGCAGTTCTTC. Protein product: CARGTSGRSSYNEQFF.

The rearrangement joins TRBV7-2 to TRBJ2-2; no clear D. The V and J ends lost 1 base and 0 bases respectively, with 9 bases between them. Germline lookup yields CDR1 SGHTA and CDR2 FQGNSA. The CDR3 covers 16 residues. The CDR3 region is CASSLGIASNTGELFF. The CDR3 DNA reads as TGTGCCAGCAGCTTAGGCATAGCTTCGAACACCGGGGAGCTGTTTTTT.